Each of the 10 T cell receptor beta chains below was sequenced from the same sample in a study of blood T cells in healthy people across ages. Alongside a J-beta primer mix, a sample-barcoded 5' primer served in a second PCR lasting about 7 to 12 cycles. TCRdb independently ran MiXCR on the 5' RACE reads; one entry per CDR3 protein. Of fewer than 1,200,000 distinct CDR3 sequences listed, approximately 25% were seen once; the top ten hold about 0.69%. The same specimen was also included in a second study, on T cells of mothers and their children.

Source material: blood. The origin of the receptors is a girl aged 2-10 years in good health.

This clonotype turned up a few times. This rearrangement joins TRBV5-1 to TRBJ2-5, with D perhaps TRBD1 (6 bases). Trimming pared 4 bases from V and 1 base from J, leaving 14 bases between. The germline CDR1 and CDR2 sequences are SGHRS and YFSETQ. There are 15 residues in the CDR3. The CDR3 sequence: CASSVRGRRQETQYF. The CDR3 nucleotides read TGCGCCAGCAGCGTCAGGGGTAGGCGCCAAGAGACCCAGTACTTC. Drawing the rest from reference TRBV5-1 and TRBJ2-5, the complete variable domain is KAGVTQTPRYLIKTRGQQVTLSCSPISGHRSVSWYQQTPGQGLQFLFEYFSETQRNKGNFPGRFSGRQFSNSRSEMNVSTLELGDSALYLCASSVRGRRQETQYFGPGTRLLVL.

The rearrangement uses TRBV28 and TRBJ1-2, with D hard to call. Germline-derived CDR1 and CDR2 are MDHEN and SYDVKM. CDR3 length: 13 residues. Trimming pared 2 bases from V and 8 bases from J, leaving 12 bases between. CDR3 region: CASSLLGERGYTF. In DNA, the CDR3 is TGTGCCAGCAGTTTACTCGGGGAGCGGGGCTACACCTTC.

This clonotype was counted between two and nine times. The chain recombines TRBV28 with TRBJ1-4; D unresolved. The CDR3 is 13 residues long. The germline CDR1 and CDR2 sequences are MDHEN and SYDVKM. V was clipped by 3 bases and J by 8 bases, with 10 bases between them. The CDR3 DNA reads as TGTGCCAGCAGTTTCGAAAGGGTAGAAAAACTGTTTTTT. This encodes CASSFERVEKLFF.

The CDR3 DNA reads TGCAGCGTCGCCGGGAGGACCGGGGAGCTGTTTTTT. The encoded protein is CSVAGRTGELFF. This chain connects TRBV29-1 to TRBJ2-2; 7 positions match TRBD2. V lost 6 bases and J lost 5; bases outside the gene matches: 3. Germline CDR1 SQVTM, CDR2 ANQGSEA. This CDR3 region has 12 residues.

J is TRBJ2-1 and V is TRBV6-6, with unresolved D. In germline, CDR1 is MNHNY, CDR2 SVGAGI (reference sequence). The CDR3 extends over 10 amino acids. V lost 4 bases and J lost 13, with 8 bases in between. This CDR3 is CASSSDTQFF. Written as DNA, the CDR3 is TGTGCCAGCAGTTCGGATACTCAGTTCTTC.

J is TRBJ2-7 and V is TRBV20-1; a weak D match, TRBD1 (5 bases). This CDR3 contains 15 residues. V was shortened by 0 bases and J by 5 bases, with 17 bases between the two germline ends. The germline V gene encodes CDR1 DFQATT and CDR2 SNEGSKA (reference sequence). CDR3 in amino acids: CSARDGQGDQHEQYF. In DNA form, the CDR3 reads TGCAGTGCTAGAGATGGGCAGGGTGATCAGCACGAGCAGTACTTC.

This chain links TRBV20-1 with TRBJ2-1; D gene uncertain. This CDR3 region has 18 residues. The germline V gene encodes CDR1 DFQATT and CDR2 SNEGSKA (reference sequence). V lost 0 bases to trimming and J lost 4 bases, with 22 bases between them. DNA of the CDR3: TGCAGTGCTAGAGAGCCCGCTAAACCCCCTGGGGATTACAATGAGCAGTTCTTC. Protein product: CSAREPAKPPGDYNEQFF.

V usage is TRBV4-3 and J usage is TRBJ2-5, with D tentatively TRBD1 (6 bases). The closer fit of TRBJ2-7 to the DNA end suggests the J call may be wrong. This CDR3 has 12 amino acids. CDR1 LGHNA and CDR2 YSLEER come from the germline V gene. DNA for the CDR3: TGCGCCAGCAGCGGGCGAGGGGGCGAGCAGTACTTC. Protein product: CASSGRGGEQYF.

This clonotype was found many times. The CDR3 sequence is CSVPGQTSDTQYF. Here the CDR3 DNA reads TGCAGCGTCCCGGGACAGACGTCAGATACGCAGTATTTT. This rearrangement joins TRBV29-1 to TRBJ2-3, with TRBD1 matching over 7 bases. Losses at the gene ends were 6 bases for V and 4 bases for J; bases not matched to a gene: 7. The CDR3 has 13 amino acids. From germline, CDR1 is SQVTM and CDR2 ANQGSEA.

J is TRBJ2-7 and V is TRBV12-3 or TRBV12-4; weak D call: TRBD2 (6 bases). The length of the CDR3 is 17 residues. V was shortened by 5 bases and J by 3 bases, with 23 bases between the two germline ends. In DNA form, the CDR3 reads TGTGCCAGCAGTCGGAGGCTGGGAGGTGGGGGTTTCTACGAGCAGTACTTC. This sequence encodes CASSRRLGGGGFYEQYF.